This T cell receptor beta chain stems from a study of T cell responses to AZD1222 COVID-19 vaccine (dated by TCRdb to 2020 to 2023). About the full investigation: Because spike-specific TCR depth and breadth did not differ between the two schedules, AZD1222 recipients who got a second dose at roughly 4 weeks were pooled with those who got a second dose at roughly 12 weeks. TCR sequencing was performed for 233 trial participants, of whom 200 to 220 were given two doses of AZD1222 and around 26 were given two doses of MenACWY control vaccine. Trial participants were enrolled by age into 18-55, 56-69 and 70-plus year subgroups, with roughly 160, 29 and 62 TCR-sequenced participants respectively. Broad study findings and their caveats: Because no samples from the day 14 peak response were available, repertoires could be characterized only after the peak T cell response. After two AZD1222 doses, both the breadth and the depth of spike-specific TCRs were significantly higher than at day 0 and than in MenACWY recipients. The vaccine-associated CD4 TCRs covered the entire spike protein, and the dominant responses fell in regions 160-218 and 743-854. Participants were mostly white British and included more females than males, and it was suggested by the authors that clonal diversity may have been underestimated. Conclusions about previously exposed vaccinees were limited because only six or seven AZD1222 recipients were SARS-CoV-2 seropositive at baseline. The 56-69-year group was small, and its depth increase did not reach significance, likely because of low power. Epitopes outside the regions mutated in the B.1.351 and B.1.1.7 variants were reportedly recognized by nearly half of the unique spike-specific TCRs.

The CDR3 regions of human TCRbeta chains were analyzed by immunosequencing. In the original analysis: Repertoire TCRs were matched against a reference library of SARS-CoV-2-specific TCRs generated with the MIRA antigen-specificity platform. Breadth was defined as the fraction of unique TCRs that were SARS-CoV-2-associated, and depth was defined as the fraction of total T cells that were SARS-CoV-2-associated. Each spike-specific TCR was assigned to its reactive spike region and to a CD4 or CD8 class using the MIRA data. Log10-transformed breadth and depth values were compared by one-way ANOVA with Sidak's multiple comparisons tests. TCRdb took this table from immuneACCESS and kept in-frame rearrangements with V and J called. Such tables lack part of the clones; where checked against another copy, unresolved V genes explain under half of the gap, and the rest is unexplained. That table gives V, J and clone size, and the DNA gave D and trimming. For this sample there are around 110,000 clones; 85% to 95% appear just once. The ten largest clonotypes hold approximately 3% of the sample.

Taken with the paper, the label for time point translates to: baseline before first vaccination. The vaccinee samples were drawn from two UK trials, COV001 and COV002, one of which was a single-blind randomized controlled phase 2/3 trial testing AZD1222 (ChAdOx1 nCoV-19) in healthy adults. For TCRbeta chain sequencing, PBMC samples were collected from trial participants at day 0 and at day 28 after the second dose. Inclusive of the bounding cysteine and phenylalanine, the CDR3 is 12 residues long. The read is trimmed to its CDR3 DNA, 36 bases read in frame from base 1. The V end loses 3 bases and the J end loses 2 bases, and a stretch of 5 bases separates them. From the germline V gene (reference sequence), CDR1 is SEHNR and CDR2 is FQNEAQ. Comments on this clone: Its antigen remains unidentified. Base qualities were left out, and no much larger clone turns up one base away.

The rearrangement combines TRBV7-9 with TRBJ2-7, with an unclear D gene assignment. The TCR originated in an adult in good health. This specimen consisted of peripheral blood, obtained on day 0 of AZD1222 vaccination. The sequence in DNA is TGTGCCAGCAGCTTTCAGACCTACGAGCAGTACTTC. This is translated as CASSFQTYEQYF. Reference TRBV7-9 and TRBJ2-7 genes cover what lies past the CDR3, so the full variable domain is DTGVSQNPRHKITKRGQNVTFRCDPISEHNRLYWYRQTLGQGPEFLTYFQNEAQLEKSRLLSDRFSAERPKGSFSTLEIQRTEQGDSAMYLCASSFQTYEQYFGPGTRLTVT.